The present TCR beta chain was sequenced within a study of blood T cell repertoires in COVID-19. Study context: Specimens from acute and convalescent COVID-19 originated in the United States, Italy and Spain.

This clone was seen a few times. Recovered Cohort 3 donors showed two negative PCRs, clearance, or symptom resolution. Assay used: immunoSEQ multiplex PCR; TCRdb lists only in-frame clones, some missing. Found here are 150,000 to 200,000 clones, 65% to 85% of them singletons; the top ten hold 5% to 6%. V dropped 2 bases and J dropped 0; count of bases not matched to a gene: 4. This CDR3 has 16 amino acids. Germline loops: CDR1 SGHTA, CDR2 FQGTGA. This TCR came from a man between 40 and 49 years old who had recovered from COVID-19. The chain recombines TRBV7-3 with TRBJ2-1; TRBD2 matches 7 bases. The sample was PBMCs or T cells enriched from blood (not recorded which). CDR3 sequence: CASSLYGGSSYNEQFF. Here the CDR3 DNA reads TGTGCCAGCAGCTTATACGGCGGGAGCTCCTACAATGAGCAGTTCTTC.